This T cell receptor (beta chain) is drawn from a study of early T cells in non-severe SARS-CoV-2 infection. About the study: Unsorted whole blood bulk RNA was sequenced, with unpaired chains. The study's findings and limits: VDJdb matching favored anti-spike CD8 responses, missing private and CD4 specificities.

At least ten counts were recorded for this clonotype. Its specificity is not known. Unique molecular identifiers tagged individual cDNA molecules. TCRdb re-analysed the 5' RACE reads in MiXCR, keeping a single row per CDR3 protein. The sample lists tens of thousands of distinct CDR3 sequences, around 9% seen once, with 17% in the top ten. Germline values: CDR1 MNHEY, CDR2 SMNVEV (reference sequence). Trimming took 3 bases from V and 6 from J; bases not matched to a gene: 6. This CDR3 is 14 amino acids long. The genes are TRBV27 and TRBJ2-7; 9 bases are a match to TRBD2. The sequenced sample consisted of whole blood. The receptor was isolated from an adult who was a healthcare worker with PCR-confirmed SARS-CoV-2 infection or an uninfected control (not recorded which). The CDR3 DNA follows: TGTGCCAGCAGTTTCAGGGCGGGAGGGCGCGAGCAGTACTTC. It specifies CASSFRAGGREQYF.